The next 4 T cell receptor beta chains were all read from a single sample in a study of blood T cell repertoires in COVID-19. Sequenced by immunoSEQ multiplex PCR; TCRdb stores in-frame clones only, minus some. In the table there are approximately 66,000 clones, 85% to 90% of which are singletons. The sequencing input was peripheral blood. The receptors derive from a man aged 50 or older with active COVID-19.

The CDR3 is CASSSQGAETQYF. CDR3 nucleotides: TGTGCCAGCAGCTCCCAGGGGGCGGAGACCCAGTACTTC. The chain employs TRBV5-4 and TRBJ2-5, with TRBD1 matching over 8 bases. The trim removed 3 bases at V and 5 bases at J, leaving 3 bases unmatched. The CDR3 spans 13 residues. Per germline, CDR1 SGHNT and CDR2 YYREEE (reference sequence).

This clone turned up a few times. The rearrangement joins TRBV19 to TRBJ2-2; D unclear. V lost 6 bases and J lost 0, with 14 bases in between. The CDR3 is made up of 16 amino acids. CDR1 and CDR2 from the germline V gene are LNHDA and SQIVND (reference sequence). The CDR3: CASSTTWRPNTGELFF. CDR3 coding DNA: TGTGCCAGTAGCACCACTTGGAGACCGAACACCGGGGAGCTGTTTTTT.

The chain combines TRBV10-1 with TRBJ2-3; D gene uncertain. Germline CDR1 reads WNHNN; CDR2 reads SYGVQD (reference sequence). Trimming took 0 bases from V and 11 from J, leaving 18 bases between them. The CDR3 is 15 residues long. This CDR3 reads CASSESGTGVPQQYF. CDR3 DNA: TGCGCCAGCAGTGAGTCCGGCACGGGTGTCCCCCAGCAGTATTTT.

The chain links TRBV5-4 to TRBJ2-1, with 7 bases aligning to TRBD2. The V gene end was trimmed by 0 bases and the J gene end by 0 bases; junction bases not matched to a gene: 3. CDR3 size: 16 residues. Per the germline V gene, CDR1 is SGHNT and CDR2 is YYREEE (reference sequence). Here the CDR3 reads CASSLVGGSSYNEQFF. DNA of the CDR3: TGTGCCAGCAGCTTGGTAGGCGGGAGCTCCTACAATGAGCAGTTCTTC.